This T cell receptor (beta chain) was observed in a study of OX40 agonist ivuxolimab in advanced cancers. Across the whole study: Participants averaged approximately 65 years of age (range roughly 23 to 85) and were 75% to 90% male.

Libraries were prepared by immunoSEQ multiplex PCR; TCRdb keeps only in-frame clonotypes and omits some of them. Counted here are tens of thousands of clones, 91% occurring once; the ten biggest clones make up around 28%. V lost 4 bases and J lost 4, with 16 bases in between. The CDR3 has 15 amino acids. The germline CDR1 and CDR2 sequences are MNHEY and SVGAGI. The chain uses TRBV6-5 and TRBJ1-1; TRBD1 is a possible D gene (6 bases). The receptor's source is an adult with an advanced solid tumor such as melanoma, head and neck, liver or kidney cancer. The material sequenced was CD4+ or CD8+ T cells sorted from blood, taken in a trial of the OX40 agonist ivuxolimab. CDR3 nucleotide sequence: TGTGCCAGCAGTTCCACGGGGGAGGGGGTCACTGAAGCTTTCTTT. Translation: CASSSTGEGVTEAFF.